The clone carrying this T cell receptor (beta chain) was detected only a few times. Its antigen is unidentified. Sorted populations all had greater than 95% purity. This record comes from a study of beta chain features in type 1 diabetes. Study observations and caveats: TCRB CDR3s were moderately but significantly shorter in Type 1 diabetes patients in all four CD4+ subsets. In the patient group, naive, central memory and Treg TCRB repertoires seemed more alike than in the healthy donor group.

Every isolated RNA sample was fully reverse transcribed, so sequencing captured expressed TCRB transcripts. Assay used: immunoSEQ multiplex PCR; TCRdb lists only in-frame clones, some missing. The table shows 110,000 to 150,000 clones, with around a tenth occurring only once. J was trimmed by 9 bases and V by 2 bases; bases with no gene match: 11. Germline CDR1 is SGHNT and CDR2 is YYREEE (reference sequence). This CDR3 is 16 amino acids long. Sequenced material: central memory CD4+ T cells from blood. The sequence was obtained from a man younger than 35 in good health. The gene calls are TRBV5-4 and TRBJ2-3; TRBD2 agrees at 11 bases. DNA of the CDR3: TGTGCCAGCAGCTTCTTAGCGGGGGGGACCACGGGGACGCAGTATTTT. Amino acid sequence: CASSFLAGGTTGTQYF.